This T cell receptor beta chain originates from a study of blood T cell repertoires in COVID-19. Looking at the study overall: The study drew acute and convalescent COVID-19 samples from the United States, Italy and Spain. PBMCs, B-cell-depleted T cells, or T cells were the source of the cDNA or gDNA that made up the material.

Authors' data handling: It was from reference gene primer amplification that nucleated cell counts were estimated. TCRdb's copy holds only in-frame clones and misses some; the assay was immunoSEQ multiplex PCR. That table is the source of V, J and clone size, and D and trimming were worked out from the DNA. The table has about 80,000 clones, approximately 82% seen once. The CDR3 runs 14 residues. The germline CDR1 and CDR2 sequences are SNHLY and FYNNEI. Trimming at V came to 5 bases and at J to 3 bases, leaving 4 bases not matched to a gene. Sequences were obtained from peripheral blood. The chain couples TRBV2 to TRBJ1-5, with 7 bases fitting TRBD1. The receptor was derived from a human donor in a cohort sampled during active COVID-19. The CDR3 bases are TGTGCCAGCAGTTCCGGGACAGCCAATCAGCCCCAGCATTTT. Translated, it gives CASSSGTANQPQHF.